This record covers a single T cell receptor (beta chain). This clone was seen a single time. What this receptor recognizes is not known. No much larger clone exists at a distance of one base, and base qualities are not known. The data originate from a study of blood T cell repertoires in COVID-19 (TCRdb year 2020). Describing the broader study: Samples covering the acute and convalescent phases of COVID-19 were provided by collaborators in the United States, Italy and Spain. Samples were obtained from the ongoing ImmuneRACE study (first 160 participants) and from 950 to 1,500 subjects provided by 6 global collaborators. The material from the prospective study consisted of cDNA or gDNA derived from T cells, B-cell-depleted T cells, or PBMCs. Where available, HLA class I and class II types were taken from metadata supplied by the sample provider and were not determined by assay-based typing. Sample metadata almost always included a de-identified subject ID, COVID-19 status, age in years and sex. The repertoires were made available in a free public database intended to serve as a resource for research on the immune response to SARS-CoV-2. Deeply sampled blood TCRbeta repertoires from subjects exposed to, actively infected with, or recovered from COVID-19 were included in the dataset.

What the study reported, not specific to this receptor: The quantity of clinical and demographic metadata differed by source and by participant and was supplied without curation.

The germline V gene (reference sequence) supplies CDR1 LNHDA and CDR2 SQIVND. The cysteine opens and the phenylalanine closes a CDR3 of 15 amino acids. Solely the CDR3 DNA is kept, with 45 bases framed from the first base. The germline ends are 11 bases apart after V is trimmed by 8 bases and J by 0 bases. TCRbeta CDR3 regions were amplified from genomic DNA using the immunoSEQ Assay, a bias-controlled multiplex PCR. Processing in the source paper ran as follows. The number of nucleated cells in each sample was estimated from the amplification of reference gene primers within the assay. To quantify the absolute abundance of each unique TCRbeta CDR3 rearrangement, sequence reads were collapsed and filtered. For each sample, productive Simpson clonality was calculated as the square root of Simpson's diversity index across productive rearrangements. TCRdb obtained this table from immuneACCESS and retained in-frame rearrangements with V and J assigned. These tables miss some clones; where compared with another copy, unresolved V genes account for less than half of the shortfall, and the remainder is unexplained. V and J calls and clone size are given by that table; D and trimming were obtained from the DNA. The sample table lists 60,000 or so clones, nearly 90% of them with a count of one. 1.6% of the sample rests with the top ten.

Each collaborating institution followed its own protocols to collect whole blood in K2EDTA tubes. Collaborator samples were shipped for TCRbeta analysis as frozen whole blood, isolated PBMCs, or DNA extracted from either sample type. Sequencing used peripheral blood. The V and J segments used are TRBV19 and TRBJ1-6; no confident D gene assignment can be made. The source is a man in his fifties or sixties with acute or convalescent COVID-19. The CDR3 amino acid sequence is: CASRQQSSYNSPLHF. The DNA sequence reads TGTGCCAGTCGGCAACAGAGCTCCTATAATTCACCCCTCCACTTT.